The 22 T cell receptor beta chains below were found in one sample sequenced in a study of T cells in Graves' hyperthyroidism and ophthalmopathy. RNA transcripts provided the source from which TCR beta CDR3 regions were amplified. HTBI primers were the set used in a first-round RT-PCR of the TCR CDR3. MiXCR, applied by TCRdb to the multiplex PCR reads, yields one record per CDR3 protein. The table has about 380,000 distinct CDR3 sequences, 15% to 20% seen once; the top ten hold 40% to 45%. Material: blood. These receptors came from a young man with Graves' ophthalmopathy.

The J gene is TRBJ1-5, the V gene TRBV12-3 or TRBV12-4; D gene unclear. The CDR3 has 11 amino acids. Trimming pared 3 bases from V and 16 bases from J, leaving 13 bases between. In nucleotides, the CDR3 is TGTGCCAGCAGTTTGGGCGGTCCCATACATTTT. Protein product: CASSLGGPIHF.

In this sample, this clonotype turned up a few times. The chain uses TRBV6-2 or TRBV6-3 and TRBJ2-7; 9 bases agree with TRBD1. This CDR3 has 13 residues. CDR1 is MNHEY, CDR2 SVGEGT, per germline. V lost 5 bases, J lost 5 bases, and 4 bases stayed unmatched. The CDR3 loop reads CASSRTGENEQYF. The CDR3 nucleotides are TGTGCCAGCAGTCGGACAGGGGAGAACGAGCAGTACTTC.

This clonotype was seen repeatedly, ten times or more. The CDR3 DNA is TGTGCCAGCAGCTTAGAACAGGGGAAACTAAATCAGCCCCAGCATTTT. The encoded protein is CASSLEQGKLNQPQHF. The V and J genes are TRBV7-8 and TRBJ1-5, with 7 bases matching TRBD1. This CDR3 region has 16 residues. V shed 1 base and J 4 bases; nucleotides not matched to a gene: 7. CDR1 and CDR2 from the germline V gene are SGHVS and FQNEAQ.

This clonotype was counted many times. The CDR3 region has the DNA TGCAGTGCTAGCAGGGGGCCATCTCAGTCACCCCTCCACTTT. Translation: CSASRGPSQSPLHF. This chain joins TRBV20-1 and TRBJ1-6; 8 bases are a match to TRBD1. Germline assignment: CDR1 DFQATT and CDR2 SNEGSKA (reference sequence). The CDR3 spans 14 residues. V shed 3 bases and J 10 bases; nucleotides not matched to a gene: 8.

The sample holds many counts of this clonotype. The rearrangement uses TRBV7-8 and TRBJ1-1; D possibly corresponds to TRBD1 (6 bases). With 4 bases removed from V and 0 bases from J, the gap between germline ends came to 18 bases. This CDR3 has 17 amino acids. The germline gives CDR1 SGHVS, CDR2 FQNEAQ. CDR3 protein: CASSSQRDKRMNTEAFF. The CDR3 DNA follows: TGTGCCAGCAGCTCCCAGAGGGACAAGCGCATGAACACTGAAGCTTTCTTT.

This clonotype was observed many times. Written as DNA, the CDR3 is TGTGCCAGCAGCCAAGGAGGGGGGCAGTTCTTC. It specifies CASSQGGGQFF. The chain employs TRBV3-1 and TRBJ2-1, with TRBD1 as a possible D gene (6 bases). Germline CDR1 LGHDT, CDR2 YNNKEL (reference sequence). The CDR3 totals 11 residues. The ends were cut back, 1 base at V and 12 bases at J, with 7 bases in the middle.

This clonotype was observed many times. The J gene is TRBJ1-5, the V gene TRBV7-9; D call uncertain. Germline V gives CDR1 SEHNR, CDR2 FQNEAQ (reference sequence). V lost 0 bases and J 5 bases, leaving 14 bases between the germline ends. The CDR3 sequence is 16 residues long. CDR3 bases: TGTGCCAGCAGCTTAGCGATCCCCGGAGGCGATCAGCCCCAGCATTTT. This gives the protein CASSLAIPGGDQPQHF.

This clonotype has ten or more counts. The chain recombines TRBV6-1 with TRBJ2-1; D might be TRBD2 (6 bases). V lost 6 bases and J lost 7, with 16 bases in between. The CDR3 has 14 residues. Germline V gene lookup returns CDR1 MNHNS and CDR2 SASEGT. The CDR3 nucleotides are TGTGCCAGCAGGCCAACGTCGGGGGTGAATGAGCAGTTCTTC. Protein product: CASRPTSGVNEQFF.

The V and J genes are TRBV10-1 and TRBJ1-1; possibly TRBD1 for D (6 bases). The CDR3 is made up of 13 amino acids. V lost 1 base and J lost 9, with 12 bases in between. Per the germline V gene, CDR1 is WNHNN and CDR2 is SYGVQD (reference sequence). The CDR3 nucleotides read TGCGCCAGCAGTGAGTTCGGGACAAGGAAAGCTTTCTTT. It codes for CASSEFGTRKAFF.

The chain links TRBV18 to TRBJ1-5; TRBD1 matches 8 bases. V lost 2 bases, J lost 5 bases, and 11 bases stayed unmatched. Looked up from germline, CDR1 is KGHSH and CDR2 is LQKENI. The CDR3 loop spans 17 amino acids. In DNA form, the CDR3 reads TGTGCCAGCTCACCAGGGGAAGGACAGGGAGGGTATCAGCCCCAGCATTTT. It is translated as CASSPGEGQGGYQPQHF. Together with reference TRBV18 and TRBJ1-5, the CDR3 gives the full variable domain: NAGVMQNPRHLVRRRGQEARLRCSPMKGHSHVYWYRQLPEEGLKFMVYLQKENIIDESGMPKERFSAEFPKEGPSILRIQQVVRGDSAAYFCASSPGEGQGGYQPQHFGDGTRLSIL.

V usage is TRBV5-1 and J usage is TRBJ2-7, with 7 bases lining up with TRBD2. From germline, CDR1 is SGHRS and CDR2 YFSETQ. V trimming: 1 base; J trimming: 5 bases; junction bases outside the gene matches: 6. The CDR3 runs 14 residues. The CDR3 nucleotides read TGCGCCAGCAGCTTGCGCGGGAGAAGCAACGAGCAGTACTTC. It codes for CASSLRGRSNEQYF. Full variable domain (rest looked up from reference TRBV5-1 and TRBJ2-7): KAGVTQTPRYLIKTRGQQVTLSCSPISGHRSVSWYQQTPGQGLQFLFEYFSETQRNKGNFPGRFSGRQFSNSRSEMNVSTLELGDSALYLCASSLRGRSNEQYFGPGTRLTVT.

Many counts were recorded for this clonotype. This rearrangement joins TRBV13 to TRBJ2-4; D is tentatively TRBD1 or TRBD2 (5 bases each). The V and J ends lost 1 base and 0 bases respectively, with 16 bases between them. The CDR3 runs 18 residues. Germline values: CDR1 PRHDT, CDR2 FYEKMQ (reference sequence). The CDR3 here is CASSLEGSGPLAKNIQYF. In DNA form, the CDR3 reads TGTGCCAGCAGCTTAGAGGGGAGCGGTCCTTTAGCCAAAAACATTCAGTACTTC.

Many counts were recorded for this clonotype. The chain couples TRBV11-1 to TRBJ2-3, with 7 bases lining up with TRBD2. V gave up 5 bases and J gave up 4 bases; unmatched junction bases: 9. The germline V gene has CDR1 SGHAT and CDR2 FQDESV (reference sequence). This CDR3 is 15 amino acids long. CDR3 amino acids: CASSLTSGEADTQYF. The CDR3 DNA is TGTGCCAGCAGCCTCACGAGCGGGGAGGCAGATACGCAGTATTTT.

This clonotype has a count of ten or more. This sequence joins TRBV6-1 and TRBJ1-1; 7 positions agree with TRBD1. Germline V gene data show CDR1 as MNHNS and CDR2 as SASEGT. V lost 4 bases and J lost 4; bases outside the gene matches: 6. The CDR3 runs to 14 residues. The CDR3 coding sequence is TGTGCCAGCAGTGTAACAGGGGAGGGCACTGAAGCTTTCTTT. Its protein is CASSVTGEGTEAFF.

The rearrangement joins TRBV5-8 to TRBJ2-2; TRBD2 matches at 7 bases. Germline V lookup: CDR1 SGHTS, CDR2 YDEGEE. V shed 9 bases and J 4 bases; nucleotides not matched to a gene: 6. The CDR3 spans 13 residues. CDR3 region: CANPRGSTGELFF. The CDR3 bases are TGTGCCAACCCTCGCGGGAGCACCGGGGAGCTGTTTTTT.

The chain links TRBV15 to TRBJ2-3, with 10 bases lining up with TRBD1. V lost 0 bases, J lost 4 bases, and 10 bases stayed unmatched. Germline V gene lookup returns CDR1 LNHNV and CDR2 YYDKDF (reference sequence). This CDR3 comprises 18 residues. The CDR3 DNA follows: TGTGCCACCAGCAGAGATCTAGGGACAGGGGTTCAGGCAGATACGCAGTATTTT. It is translated as CATSRDLGTGVQADTQYF.

This clonotype was seen repeatedly, ten times or more. The chain has TRBV3-1 and TRBJ2-3, with TRBD1 matching 7 bases. The germline CDR1 and CDR2 sequences are LGHDT and YNNKEL (reference sequence). Unmatched junction bases numbered 9, after V lost 0 bases and J lost 3 bases. CDR3 length: 17 amino acids. The CDR3 spells CASSQDLAQGVTDTQYF. CDR3 coding DNA: TGTGCCAGCAGCCAAGATCTCGCGCAGGGGGTTACAGATACGCAGTATTTT.

This clonotype was seen only a few times. The chain employs TRBV18 and TRBJ2-7; 7 nucleotides align to TRBD1. This CDR3 region has 13 residues. After removal of 2 bases from V and 7 bases from J, the junction contained 5 bases not matched to a gene. CDR1 and CDR2 from the germline V gene are KGHSH and LQKENI. The CDR3 reads CASSPGDSREQYF. CDR3 DNA sequence: TGTGCCAGCTCACCAGGGGACAGCCGGGAGCAGTACTTC.

In its sample, this clonotype was seen many times. V and J are TRBV3-1 and TRBJ1-1, with D unclear. Germline assignment: CDR1 LGHDT and CDR2 YNNKEL (reference sequence). V shed 3 bases and J shed 1 base, with 6 bases lying between them. The CDR3 runs to 13 residues. The CDR3 DNA is TGTGCCAGCAGCCAGACACCGAACACTGAAGCTTTCTTT. Translation gives CASSQTPNTEAFF.

This clonotype was seen ten or more times. The chain links TRBV29-1 to TRBJ2-3, with TRBD1 as a possible D gene (6 bases). CDR1 SQVTM and CDR2 ANQGSEA come from the germline V gene. Between the trimmed V and J ends, which lost 6 bases and 2 bases, there was a span of 12 bases. This CDR3 has 13 amino acids. CDR3 nucleotide sequence: TGCAGCGTAGAGGGACAATTCACAGATACGCAGTATTTT. Encoded protein: CSVEGQFTDTQYF.

This clonotype has just a few counts. This rearrangement joins TRBV10-3 to TRBJ1-6; 10 bases map to TRBD1. Germline V gene data show CDR1 as ENHRY and CDR2 as SYGVKD. The ends lost 4 bases at V and 11 bases at J; junction bases unmatched: 5. The CDR3 has 14 amino acids. The CDR3 bases are TGTGCCATCAGTGGGGGGACAGGGGAAACACCCCTCCACTTT. It codes for CAISGGTGETPLHF.

This clonotype was detected ten times or more. J is TRBJ1-5 and V is TRBV12-3 or TRBV12-4; tentative D call: TRBD1 (6 bases). CDR3 length equals 12 residues. Trimming took 6 bases from V and 6 from J, leaving 9 bases between them. The CDR3 here is CASRQGFQPQHF. In DNA, the CDR3 is TGTGCCAGCAGACAGGGATTTCAGCCCCAGCATTTT.